A selection of T cell receptor beta chains follows, all from one sample in a study of control samples from healthy donors and cancer patients. Some clones are missing from TCRdb's copy, which holds only in-frame ones; the method was immunoSEQ multiplex PCR. The table has approximately 150,000 clones, around 90% seen once. Sequencing was carried out using blood. The receptors come from a man between 18 and 35 years old in good health. CDR3s include the opening cysteine and the closing phenylalanine or tryptophan.

V	J	CDR3
TRBV6-5	TRBJ2-7	CASSYSEGTFYEQYF
TRBV20-1	TRBJ2-1	CSASMFWTDAYNEQFF
TRBV19	TRBJ2-5	CASSIVPVGQQETQYF
TRBV12-3/TRBV12-4	TRBJ2-1	CASRLGRYNEQFF
TRBV7-6	TRBJ2-2	CASSLGVPANTGELFF
TRBV14	TRBJ2-7	CASSQSGGAYEQYF
TRBV2	TRBJ2-5	CASSASGGQETQYF
TRBV5-1	TRBJ1-2	CASSSGTGGYGYTF
TRBV28	TRBJ1-5	CASSLTGGAVRQPQHF
TRBV5-1	TRBJ1-1	CASSLWGNTEAFF
TRBV6-4	TRBJ1-6	CASSAEVNSPLHF
TRBV29-1	TRBJ1-2	CSSRTANYGYTF
TRBV27	TRBJ2-1	CASSSWGPKQDSNEQFF
TRBV7-2	TRBJ1-6	CASSLPDRRRSPLHF
TRBV10-3	TRBJ2-2	CAISPRSSGIVAGELFF
TRBV10-3	TRBJ2-1	CAISDLSGLYNEQFF
TRBV28	TRBJ2-1	CASLHPGSSYNEQFF
TRBV15	TRBJ1-6	CATSVRGLASPLHF
TRBV10-3	TRBJ2-1	CAISELAGRHEQFF
TRBV16	TRBJ2-2	CASSQSRTVSTGELFF
TRBV28	TRBJ2-7	CASNPEEGRSYEQYF
TRBV5-1	TRBJ1-6	CASSLTGGTGQSGSPLHF
TRBV5-6	TRBJ2-7	CASSLGSSYEQYF
TRBV7-6	TRBJ2-3	CASSLRSWGDTQYF
TRBV7-2	TRBJ2-5	CASSWGPSGGETQYF
TRBV18	TRBJ2-7	CASSPKDTLEQYF
TRBV19	TRBJ2-6	CASSITVTNVLTF
TRBV3-1/TRBV3-2	TRBJ2-1	CASSQDAGVYNEQFF
TRBV6-6	TRBJ2-5	CASSYSLLETQYF
TRBV3-1/TRBV3-2	TRBJ2-7	CASSQLQAGSTYEQYF
TRBV28	TRBJ2-7	CASTLGTGTYEQYF
TRBV9	TRBJ2-1	CASSGRQGSSYNEQFF
TRBV5-1	TRBJ2-1	CASSLGGGAGEQFF
TRBV30	TRBJ2-4	CACPEVIQYF
TRBV7-9	TRBJ1-2	CASSLQGRYGYTF
TRBV4-1	TRBJ2-1	CASSQDGGGAGDEQFF
TRBV19	TRBJ1-4	CASSIARQGRTTNEKLFF
TRBV10-1	TRBJ2-1	CASPRVGGEQFF
TRBV5-6	TRBJ1-2	CASSLGATGNYGYTF
TRBV4-2	TRBJ2-3	CASSQVTSHGGPSTDTQYF
TRBV12-3/TRBV12-4	TRBJ1-1	CASTSQGAEAFF
TRBV7-2	TRBJ2-7	CASSLVTGSAYEQYF
TRBV28	TRBJ2-1	CASTRGGPYNEQFF